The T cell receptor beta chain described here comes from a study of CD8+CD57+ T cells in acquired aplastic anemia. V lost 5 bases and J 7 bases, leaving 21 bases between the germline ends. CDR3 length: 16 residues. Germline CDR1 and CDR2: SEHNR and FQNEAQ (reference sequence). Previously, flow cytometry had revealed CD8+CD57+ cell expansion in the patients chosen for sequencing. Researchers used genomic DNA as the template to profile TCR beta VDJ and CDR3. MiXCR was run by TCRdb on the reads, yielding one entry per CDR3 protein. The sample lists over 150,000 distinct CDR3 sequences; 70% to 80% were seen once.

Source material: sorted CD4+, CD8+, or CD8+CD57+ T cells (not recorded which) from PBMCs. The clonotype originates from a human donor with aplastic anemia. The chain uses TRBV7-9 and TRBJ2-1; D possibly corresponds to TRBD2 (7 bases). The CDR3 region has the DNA TGTGCCAGCAGCGTAGAGGGGGGGAGTACTGGTAATGAGCAGTTCTTC. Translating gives CASSVEGGSTGNEQFF.